These 15 T cell receptor beta chains originate from one sample sequenced in a study of Ad26.COV2.S vaccination and SARS-CoV-2 variants. Treatment meaning: approximately 18 received Ad26.COV2.S at low or high dose, single or two shots; several received placebo; per-sample allocation not given. Samples came from day 63 after the first vaccine or placebo injection. TCRdb's table, derived via immunoSEQ multiplex PCR, lists solely in-frame clones and lacks some. The data hold fewer than 900,000 clones, with roughly 90% observed a single time. The input for sequencing was peripheral blood, taken in a trial of Ad26.COV2.S vaccine versus placebo. These receptors came from a person aged 18-60 years who received the Ad26.COV2.S COVID-19 vaccine or a placebo.

The genes are TRBV19 and TRBJ2-7, with D maybe TRBD2 (5 bases). This CDR3 has 15 amino acids. V lost 6 bases to trimming and J lost 0 bases, with 15 bases between them. Germline V lookup: CDR1 LNHDA, CDR2 SQIVND (reference sequence). CDR3 nucleotide sequence: TGTGCCAGTAGGAGGACGGCCCGGGACTCCTACGAGCAGTACTTC. It codes for CASRRTARDSYEQYF.

The rearrangement uses TRBV7-7 and TRBJ2-5; 8 nucleotides agree with TRBD2. Germline CDR1 reads SSHAT; CDR2 reads FNYEAQ (reference sequence). This CDR3 spans 14 amino acids. The junction had 7 bases not matched to a gene; V was cut back by 5 bases and J by 5 bases. CDR3 nucleotides: TGTGCCAGCAGCCCCTCCAGCGGGGGTGAGACCCAGTACTTC. It yields the protein CASSPSSGGETQYF.

This chain joins TRBV10-3 and TRBJ1-2; D ambiguous. CDR3 length equals 13 residues. The germline gives CDR1 ENHRY, CDR2 SYGVKD. The germline V and J ends were trimmed by 2 bases and 0 bases, with 4 bases remaining between them. CDR3 residues: CAISEIANYGYTF. The CDR3 DNA reads TGTGCCATCAGTGAGATCGCTAACTATGGCTACACCTTC.

The chain combines TRBV19 with TRBJ2-2; the D gene is possibly TRBD2 (6 bases). The CDR3 spans 15 residues. CDR1 is LNHDA, CDR2 SQIVND, per germline (reference sequence). The V end was cut by 7 bases, the J end by 0 bases, with 12 bases between. In nucleotides, the CDR3 is TGTGCCAGTAAGGGCGGGACGACGAACACCGGGGAGCTGTTTTTT. The encoded protein is CASKGGTTNTGELFF.

This rearrangement joins TRBV20-1 to TRBJ1-1; D is unclear. The CDR3 has 11 amino acids. V gave up 6 bases and J gave up 3 bases, with 8 bases separating them. Germline V CDR1 and CDR2: DFQATT, SNEGSKA (reference sequence). The DNA for the CDR3 is TGCAGTGCGGCAGAAGACACTGAAGCTTTCTTT. It is translated as CSAAEDTEAFF.

To note about this clone: The same CDR3 arises from other DNA sequences in this sample as well. The chain combines TRBV5-1 with TRBJ2-2; D is ambiguous. CDR1 SGHRS and CDR2 YFSETQ come from the germline V gene. This CDR3 has 14 residues. Between the trimmed V and J ends, which lost 0 bases and 3 bases, there was a span of 6 bases. As DNA, the CDR3 is TGCGCCAGCAGCTTGGGTACGGACACCGGGGAGCTGTTTTTT. Residues: CASSLGTDTGELFF. The variable domain in full, completed from reference TRBV5-1 and TRBJ2-2, reads KAGVTQTPRYLIKTRGQQVTLSCSPISGHRSVSWYQQTPGQGLQFLFEYFSETQRNKGNFPGRFSGRQFSNSRSEMNVSTLELGDSALYLCASSLGTDTGELFFGEGSRLTVL.

This clone has just one count. The rearrangement uses TRBV11-2 and TRBJ2-7; D ambiguous. V dropped 5 bases and J dropped 3 bases, with 5 bases sitting between them. Germline CDR1 SGHAT, CDR2 FQNNGV. This CDR3 is 11 amino acids long. The CDR3 reads CASSDHYEQYF. In DNA, the CDR3 is TGTGCCAGCAGCGACCACTACGAGCAGTACTTC.

The chain carries TRBV11-3 and TRBJ2-1; D is possibly TRBD1 (6 bases). The CDR3 spans 14 residues. V dropped 3 bases and J dropped 5 bases, with 11 bases sitting between them. Germline values: CDR1 SGHNT, CDR2 YENEEA. In nucleotides, the CDR3 is TGTGCCAGCAGCTTGGGGGCCGGGCACAATGAGCAGTTCTTC. This codes for CASSLGAGHNEQFF.

The V and J genes are TRBV3-1 (or the pseudogene TRBV3-2) and TRBJ2-7; 13 nucleotides match TRBD2. The CDR3 length is 13 residues. Germline CDR1 and CDR2: LGHDT and YNNKEL (reference sequence). V lost 8 bases, J lost 4 bases, and 2 bases stayed unmatched. The CDR3 region has the DNA TGTGCCAGCCGGACTAGCGGGGGATACGAGCAGTACTTC. Residues: CASRTSGGYEQYF.

The rearrangement links TRBV4-2 to TRBJ2-5, with TRBD1 matching 11 bases. From germline, CDR1 is LGHNA and CDR2 YNFKEQ. Trimming at V came to 1 base and at J to 4 bases, leaving 8 bases not matched to a gene. This CDR3 has 17 amino acids. The chain's CDR3 is CASSQGGTGGQAETQYF. Written as DNA, the CDR3 is TGTGCCAGCAGCCAAGGCGGGACAGGGGGTCAGGCAGAGACCCAGTACTTC.

This clone was seen many times. The chain combines TRBV5-4 with TRBJ2-5; D ambiguous. The CDR3 runs to 14 residues. CDR1 is SGHNT, CDR2 YYREEE, per germline (reference sequence). V was pared by 3 bases and J by 1 base, with 10 bases between. In DNA form, the CDR3 reads TGTGCCAGCAGCTCCGGTGTGGCCCAAGAGACCCAGTACTTC. Amino acids: CASSSGVAQETQYF.

The chain combines TRBV10-3 with TRBJ2-7; TRBD2 agrees at 9 bases. Germline V CDR1 and CDR2: ENHRY, SYGVKD. The CDR3 consists of 16 residues. V trimming: 2 bases; J trimming: 7 bases; junction bases outside the gene matches: 12. CDR3 coding DNA: TGTGCCATCAGTGAGCGGTCGGCGGGGGGGCAAGGGGAGCAGTACTTC. Translating it yields CAISERSAGGQGEQYF.

This clone was counted once. The V gene is TRBV7-8, the J gene TRBJ2-1, with D maybe TRBD2 (5 bases). The V gene lost 0 bases and the J gene lost 7 bases, with 16 bases spanning the gap. Germline CDR1 and CDR2: SGHVS and FQNEAQ. This CDR3 has 16 amino acids. For the CDR3, the DNA is TGTGCCAGCAGCTTAGCGCGGAGTGGGAGTGGGAATGAGCAGTTCTTC. Translation gives CASSLARSGSGNEQFF.

Regarding this clone: The sample has other DNA sequences that encode this CDR3 too. The CDR3 DNA reads TGTGCCAGCAGCTTAGAGTGGGGACGGGGCTACGAGCAGTACTTC. It is translated as CASSLEWGRGYEQYF. The V call is TRBV7-2, the J call TRBJ2-7, with D possibly being TRBD1 or TRBD2 (5 bases each). This CDR3 has 15 amino acids. Trimming cost V 1 base and J 3 bases, with 13 bases left between them. In germline, CDR1 is SGHTA, CDR2 FQGNSA.

V usage is TRBV11-1 and J usage is TRBJ1-4; no clear D gene. Germline V gene data show CDR1 as SGHAT and CDR2 as FQDESV (reference sequence). This CDR3 contains 15 residues. Deletions cut 6 bases from V and 5 bases from J, with 16 bases between. DNA of the CDR3: TGTGCCAGCAGGACGACGGGCGGAGCGAATGAAAAACTGTTTTTT. It yields the protein CASRTTGGANEKLFF.